This TCR beta chain was captured by sequencing in a study of identical twins. The germline CDR1 and CDR2 sequences are MNHEY and SVGAGI. The CDR3 totals 19 residues. V lost 0 bases and J lost 0; bases outside the gene matches: 6. Using its own MiXCR run on the 5' RACE reads, TCRdb lists one record per CDR3 protein. Of 600,000 to 700,000 distinct CDR3 sequences listed, around 20% are singletons. Only a few counts were recorded for this clonotype. Its target is unknown. Donors uniformly comprised healthy Caucasians. Study-wide points: Analyses based on zero insertions could be partly confounded by invariant MAIT and iNKT cells. Abundant cord blood beta clonotypes carried fewer insertions; memory repertoires showed none.

This sample was also put to use in a study of T cells expressing NK-cell markers. That source adds: Also leading the CD3+CD56-NKG2C+ fraction in a handful of donors were these clonotypes.

This rearrangement joins TRBV6-5 to TRBJ2-1; 12 bases agree with TRBD2. Sequencing input: PBMCs. This TCR was recovered from a woman under 30 in good health. The CDR3 protein is CASSYSATSGGSSYNEQFF. The CDR3, as DNA: TGTGCCAGCAGTTACTCCGCGACTAGCGGGGGTAGCTCCTACAATGAGCAGTTCTTC.